This T cell receptor (beta chain) was sequenced in a study of identical twins. Healthy Caucasians alone served as donors. Germline V lookup: CDR1 SNHLY, CDR2 FYNNEI. This CDR3 comprises 13 residues. The V gene end was trimmed by 7 bases and the J gene end by 6 bases; junction bases not matched to a gene: 7. General study results and limits: Donors were not followed over many years; analysis was cross-sectional. A partial confounding effect on zero-insertion analyses could come from invariant MAIT and iNKT cells. The degree of excess twin sharing was weaker in beta out-of-frame sequences.

A single record per CDR3 protein comes from TCRdb applying MiXCR to the 5' RACE reads. Of under 300,000 distinct CDR3 sequences listed, more than 9.5% were seen once; the top ten hold 3.5% to 4.5%. Notes on this clonotype: The target antigen is unknown.

These data were also filed under a second study, of yellow fever vaccine responses in identical twins.

The rearrangement links TRBV2 to TRBJ1-2, with 8 bases aligning to TRBD1. Sequenced: memory (CD45RO+) T cells sorted from blood. The TCR comes from a young woman in good health. The CDR3 is CASKLGQANGYTF. The CDR3 DNA reads TGTGCCAGCAAGCTGGGACAGGCCAATGGCTACACCTTC.